The 21 T cell receptor beta chains below were found in one sample sequenced in a study of T cell responses to AZD1222 COVID-19 vaccine. Clones were read by immunoSEQ multiplex PCR, and TCRdb kept only the in-frame ones, dropping some. The repertoire includes 250,000 to 300,000 clones, around 92% of them detected once, and less than 0.65% sits in the top ten. The specimen was peripheral blood, collected 28 days after the second AZD1222 dose. The origin of the receptors is an adult who received the AZD1222 COVID-19 vaccine.

The rearrangement links TRBV2 to TRBJ2-7; D is ambiguous. Trimming removed 4 bases at V and 6 bases at J, with 4 bases between. CDR3 length: 10 residues. Germline CDR1 reads SNHLY; CDR2 reads FYNNEI. DNA for the CDR3: TGTGCCAGCAGTGGGGCCGAGCAGTACTTC. Amino acids: CASSGAEQYF.

The sample holds one count of this clone. The rearrangement links TRBV5-1 to TRBJ2-3; D not certain. Germline CDR1 SGHRS, CDR2 YFSETQ. The ends were cut back, 4 bases at V and 4 bases at J, with 10 bases in the middle. CDR3 length equals 13 residues. The CDR3 region has the DNA TGCGCCAGCAGCCCCAACGGACCAGATACGCAGTATTTT. This encodes CASSPNGPDTQYF.

V and J are TRBV28 and TRBJ2-7; weak D call: TRBD2 (6 bases). The CDR3 is 16 amino acids. In germline, CDR1 is MDHEN, CDR2 SYDVKM. V was pared by 6 bases and J by 2 bases, with 20 bases between. Here the CDR3 DNA reads TGTGCCAGCAGGGATCTAGCTAAGACTAGGGCCTACGAGCAGTACTTC. This sequence encodes CASRDLAKTRAYEQYF.

In its sample, this clone was seen once. The V call is TRBV29-1, the J call TRBJ2-3, with D unclear. The V end was cut by 4 bases, the J end by 0 bases, with 5 bases between. CDR1 and CDR2 from the germline V gene are SQVTM and ANQGSEA. CDR3 length equals 12 residues. The CDR3 DNA reads TGCAGCGTTGTCTTAAGCACAGATACGCAGTATTTT. Protein: CSVVLSTDTQYF.

This chain connects TRBV18 to TRBJ1-1; D perhaps matches TRBD1 (6 bases). The V and J ends lost 6 bases and 2 bases respectively, with 16 bases between them. CDR1 and CDR2 from the germline V gene are KGHSH and LQKENI. The CDR3 contains 15 residues. The CDR3 spells CASSRGDYPNTEAFF. Written as DNA, the CDR3 is TGTGCCAGCTCGAGGGGGGACTACCCTAACACTGAAGCTTTCTTT.

This clone was seen only once. This chain joins TRBV14 and TRBJ2-7, with 11 bases that match TRBD1. CDR3 length: 16 residues. CDR1 is SGHDN and CDR2 is FVKESK in the germline V gene. The V and J ends lost 2 bases and 2 bases, in that order; junction bases with no gene match: 5. In DNA form, the CDR3 reads TGTGCCAGCAGCCAAATATGGGGACAGGGGGCCTACGAGCAGTACTTC. It specifies CASSQIWGQGAYEQYF. The full variable domain, its missing parts supplied by reference TRBV14 and TRBJ2-7, is EAGVTQFPSHSVIEKGQTVTLRCDPISGHDNLYWYRRVMGKEIKFLLHFVKESKQDESGMPNNRFLAERTGGTYSTLKVQPAELEDSGVYFCASSQIWGQGAYEQYFGPGTRLTVT.

This chain connects TRBV4-2 to TRBJ2-7; no clear D. The germline V gene encodes CDR1 LGHNA and CDR2 YNFKEQ. The V and J ends lost 0 bases and 0 bases respectively, with 3 bases between them. The CDR3 spans 13 residues. CDR3 protein: CASSQDSSYEQYF. CDR3 sequence (DNA): TGTGCCAGCAGCCAAGACAGCTCCTACGAGCAGTACTTC.

The rearrangement uses TRBV28 and TRBJ1-2; 11 nucleotides align to TRBD1. The trim removed 8 bases at V and 7 bases at J, leaving 12 bases unmatched. The CDR3 has 15 residues. Germline lookup yields CDR1 MDHEN and CDR2 SYDVKM. CDR3 sequence reads: CASFQEGQGVVGYTF. CDR3 DNA: TGTGCCAGCTTCCAGGAGGGACAGGGGGTTGTTGGCTACACCTTC.

The chain employs TRBV9 and TRBJ2-1, with D unresolved. Germline CDR1 SGDLS, CDR2 YYNGEE. This CDR3 contains 12 residues. V shed 0 bases and J shed 8 bases, with 6 bases lying between them. CDR3 nucleotides: TGTGCCAGCAGCGTAGGGCGAGATGAGCAGTTCTTC. Translated, it gives CASSVGRDEQFF.

V gene TRBV27 combines with J gene TRBJ2-7; 10 bases are a match to TRBD1. CDR1 is MNHEY, CDR2 SMNVEV, per germline (reference sequence). The ends lost 7 bases at V and 5 bases at J; junction bases unmatched: 8. There are 14 residues in the CDR3. The CDR3 DNA reads TGTGCCAGCACCCGGACAGGGGGTATGGACGAGCAGTACTTC. Translated: CASTRTGGMDEQYF.

The CDR3 sequence is CAISENADVYGYTF. DNA for the CDR3: TGTGCCATCAGTGAGAATGCGGACGTCTATGGCTACACCTTC. The chain has TRBV10-3 and TRBJ1-2, with D unresolved. This CDR3 comprises 14 residues. V was shortened by 2 bases and J by 4 bases, with 11 bases between the two germline ends. Germline V gives CDR1 ENHRY, CDR2 SYGVKD.

This clone has just one count. The chain couples TRBV5-1 to TRBJ1-2; D is unclear. Germline lookup yields CDR1 SGHRS and CDR2 YFSETQ. The CDR3 length is 14 residues. Trimming stripped 4 bases from V and 9 bases from J, with 19 bases between. DNA for the CDR3: TGCGCCAGCAGCATACTCGGGCCCCCAGATCGCTACACCTTC. It is translated as CASSILGPPDRYTF.

J is TRBJ2-7 and V is TRBV28; 7 bases are a match to TRBD2. V lost 2 bases and J lost 7; bases outside the gene matches: 8. This CDR3 has 14 residues. Looked up from germline, CDR1 is MDHEN and CDR2 is SYDVKM. The CDR3 DNA sequence: TGTGCCAGCAGTTTACGGGACTACCTGGGGGAGCAGTACTTC. Its protein product is CASSLRDYLGEQYF.

The chain uses TRBV11-2 and TRBJ2-7; unclear D gene. CDR3 length: 12 residues. Trimming stripped 2 bases from V and 0 bases from J, with 2 bases between. Germline V gene lookup returns CDR1 SGHAT and CDR2 FQNNGV. As DNA, the CDR3 is TGTGCCAGCAGCTTATACTCCTACGAGCAGTACTTC. It is translated as CASSLYSYEQYF.

The chain carries TRBV5-4 and TRBJ1-4; 9 bases agree with TRBD1. Germline trimming cut 2 bases from V and 0 bases from J; bases unmatched to any gene: 8. The germline V gene encodes CDR1 SGHNT and CDR2 YYREEE (reference sequence). The CDR3 runs 18 residues. The CDR3 coding sequence is TGTGCCAGCAGCTTAACGACAGGGGGGCTCTCAACTAATGAAAAACTGTTTTTT. This translates into CASSLTTGGLSTNEKLFF.

Only a few counts were recorded for this clone. The rearrangement joins TRBV5-4 to TRBJ2-5; 8 bases agree with TRBD1. CDR1 and CDR2 from the germline V gene are SGHNT and YYREEE (reference sequence). This CDR3 has 14 amino acids. V trimming: 4 bases; J trimming: 3 bases; junction bases outside the gene matches: 5. The DNA of the CDR3 is TGTGCCAGCAGCACCCGACAGGGGAAAGAGACCCAGTACTTC. Protein product: CASSTRQGKETQYF. Drawing the rest from reference TRBV5-4 and TRBJ2-5, the complete variable domain is ETGVTQSPTHLIKTRGQQVTLRCSSQSGHNTVSWYQQALGQGPQFIFQYYREEENGRGNFPPRFSGLQFPNYSSELNVNALELDDSALYLCASSTRQGKETQYFGPGTRLLVL.

This clone showed up just once. The chain is built from TRBV20-1 and TRBJ1-6; D not certain. Per the germline V gene, CDR1 is DFQATT and CDR2 is SNEGSKA (reference sequence). The CDR3 has 11 amino acids. The CDR3 coding sequence is TGCAGCCCACTCTACAATTCACCCCTCCACTTT. Its protein is CSPLYNSPLHF.

J is TRBJ2-5 and V is TRBV7-9; weak D call: TRBD2 (5 bases). The CDR3 length is 14 residues. The V and J ends lost 3 bases and 5 bases respectively, with 13 bases between them. The germline V gene has CDR1 SEHNR and CDR2 FQNEAQ (reference sequence). In DNA form, the CDR3 reads TGTGCCAGCAGCTTGAGTACTAGATACGAGACCCAGTACTTC. Protein sequence: CASSLSTRYETQYF.

The chain combines TRBV5-4 with TRBJ2-3; TRBD2 aligns across 8 bases. Germline V gene data show CDR1 as SGHNT and CDR2 as YYREEE (reference sequence). The CDR3 is 14 residues long. V shed 4 bases and J 7 bases; nucleotides not matched to a gene: 8. The CDR3 protein is CASSRGGRGNTQYF. CDR3 sequence (DNA): TGTGCCAGCAGCCGCGGGGGGCGGGGAAATACGCAGTATTTT.

The V gene is TRBV6-6, the J gene TRBJ2-5, with D perhaps matching TRBD1 or TRBD2 (5 bases each). Per germline, CDR1 MNHNY and CDR2 SVGAGI (reference sequence). The CDR3 loop spans 14 amino acids. V lost 3 bases and J 5 bases, leaving 13 bases between the germline ends. The CDR3 region has the DNA TGTGCCAGCAGTTATTTTGAGGGGACGGAGACCCAGTACTTC. Protein: CASSYFEGTETQYF.

Only one count was recorded for this clone. In DNA form, the CDR3 reads TGTGCCAGCAGTTTATGGAGCCGGGACCAACGGGGCTACGAGCAGTACTTC. Encoded protein: CASSLWSRDQRGYEQYF. The J gene is TRBJ2-7, the V gene TRBV28, with D perhaps matching TRBD1 or TRBD2 (5 bases each). The germline gives CDR1 MDHEN, CDR2 SYDVKM. CDR3 length: 17 residues. Trimming left V 0 bases short and J 3 bases short, with 18 bases between.